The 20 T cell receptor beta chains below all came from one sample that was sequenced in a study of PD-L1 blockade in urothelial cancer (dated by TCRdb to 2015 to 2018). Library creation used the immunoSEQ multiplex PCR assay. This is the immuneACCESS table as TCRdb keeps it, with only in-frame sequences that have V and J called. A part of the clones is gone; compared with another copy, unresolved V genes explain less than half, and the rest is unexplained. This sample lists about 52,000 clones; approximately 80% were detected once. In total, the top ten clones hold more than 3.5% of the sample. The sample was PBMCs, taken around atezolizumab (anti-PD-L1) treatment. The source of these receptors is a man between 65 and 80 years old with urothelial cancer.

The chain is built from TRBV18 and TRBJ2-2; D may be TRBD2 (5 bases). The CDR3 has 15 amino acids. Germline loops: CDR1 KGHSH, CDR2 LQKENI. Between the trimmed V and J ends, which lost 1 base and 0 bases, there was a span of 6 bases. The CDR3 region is CASSPRRPNTGELFF. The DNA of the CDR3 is TGTGCCAGCTCACCACGGAGGCCGAACACCGGGGAGCTGTTTTTT.

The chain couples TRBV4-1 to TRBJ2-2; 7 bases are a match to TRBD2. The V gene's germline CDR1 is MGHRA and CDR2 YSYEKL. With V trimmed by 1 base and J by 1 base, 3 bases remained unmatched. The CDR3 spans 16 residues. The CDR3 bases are TGCGCCAGCAGCCAAGTGGGAGGGAAGAACACCGGGGAGCTGTTTTTT. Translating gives CASSQVGGKNTGELFF.

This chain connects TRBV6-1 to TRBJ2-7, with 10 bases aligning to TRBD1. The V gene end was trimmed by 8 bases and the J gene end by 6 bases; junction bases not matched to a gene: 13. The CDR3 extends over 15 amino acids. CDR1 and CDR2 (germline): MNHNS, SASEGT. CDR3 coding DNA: TGTGCCAGCTGGGGATCGGGGACAGGGGCCTCCGAGCAGTACTTC. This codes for CASWGSGTGASEQYF.

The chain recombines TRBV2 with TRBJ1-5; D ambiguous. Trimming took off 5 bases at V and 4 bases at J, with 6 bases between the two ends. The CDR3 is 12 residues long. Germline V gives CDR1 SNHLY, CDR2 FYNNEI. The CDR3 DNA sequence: TGTGCCAGCAGTCCCGGTAATCAGCCCCAGCATTTT. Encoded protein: CASSPGNQPQHF.

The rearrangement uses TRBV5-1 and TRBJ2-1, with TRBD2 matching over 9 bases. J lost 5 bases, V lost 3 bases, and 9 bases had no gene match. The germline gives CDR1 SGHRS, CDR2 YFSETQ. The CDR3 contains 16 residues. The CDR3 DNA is TGCGCCAGCAGCTCTGGGGGCCTAGCGGGGCACAATGAGCAGTTCTTC. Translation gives CASSSGGLAGHNEQFF.

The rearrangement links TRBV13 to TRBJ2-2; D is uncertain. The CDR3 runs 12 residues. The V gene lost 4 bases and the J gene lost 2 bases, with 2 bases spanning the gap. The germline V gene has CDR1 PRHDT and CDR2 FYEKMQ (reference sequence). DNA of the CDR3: TGTGCCAGCAGCTCAAACACCGGGGAGCTGTTTTTT. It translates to CASSSNTGELFF.

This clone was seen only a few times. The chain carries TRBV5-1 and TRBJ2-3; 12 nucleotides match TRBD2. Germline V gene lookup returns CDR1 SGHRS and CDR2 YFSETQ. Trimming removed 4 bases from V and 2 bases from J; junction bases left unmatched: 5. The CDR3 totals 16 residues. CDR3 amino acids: CASSLGLAGTTDTQYF. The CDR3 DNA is TGCGCCAGCAGCCTCGGACTAGCGGGGACCACAGATACGCAGTATTTT.

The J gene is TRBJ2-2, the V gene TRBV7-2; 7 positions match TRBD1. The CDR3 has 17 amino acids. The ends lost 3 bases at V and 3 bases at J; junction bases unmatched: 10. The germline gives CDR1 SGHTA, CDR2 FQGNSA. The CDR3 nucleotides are TGTGCCAGCAGCTTCCGGCCGCGACAGGGCGACACCGGGGAGCTGTTTTTT. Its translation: CASSFRPRQGDTGELFF.

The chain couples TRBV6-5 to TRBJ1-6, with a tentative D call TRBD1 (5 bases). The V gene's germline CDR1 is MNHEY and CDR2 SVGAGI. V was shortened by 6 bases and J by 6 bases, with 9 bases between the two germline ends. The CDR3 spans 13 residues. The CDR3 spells CASSRGGNSPLHF. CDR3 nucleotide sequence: TGTGCCAGCAGCCGGGGGGGTAATTCACCCCTCCACTTT.

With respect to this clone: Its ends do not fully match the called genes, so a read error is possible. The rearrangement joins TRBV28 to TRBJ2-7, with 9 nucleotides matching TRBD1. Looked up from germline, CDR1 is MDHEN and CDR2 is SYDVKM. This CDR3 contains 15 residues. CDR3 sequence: CAGSSPGQGTYEQYF. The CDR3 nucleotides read TGTGCCGGCAGTTCTCCGGGACAGGGCACCTACGAGCAGTACTTC. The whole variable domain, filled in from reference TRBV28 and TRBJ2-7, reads DVKVTQSSRYLVKRTGEKVFLECVQDMDHENMFWYRQDPGLGLRLIYFSYDVKMKEKGDIPEGYSVSREKKERFSLILESASTNQTSMYLCAGSSPGQGTYEQYFGPGTRLTVT.

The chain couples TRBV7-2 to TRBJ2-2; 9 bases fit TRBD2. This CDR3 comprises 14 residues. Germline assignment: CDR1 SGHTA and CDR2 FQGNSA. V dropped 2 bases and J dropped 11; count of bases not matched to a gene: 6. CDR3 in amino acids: CASSLPAGGRELFF. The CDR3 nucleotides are TGTGCCAGCAGCTTACCAGCGGGGGGAAGAGAGCTGTTTTTT.

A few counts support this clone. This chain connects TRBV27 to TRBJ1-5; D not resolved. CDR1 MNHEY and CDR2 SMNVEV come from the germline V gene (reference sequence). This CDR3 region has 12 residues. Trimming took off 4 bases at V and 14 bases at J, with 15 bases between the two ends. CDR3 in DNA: TGTGCCAGCAGTTCGGGAACCGCTCGGAAGCATTTT. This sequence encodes CASSSGTARKHF.

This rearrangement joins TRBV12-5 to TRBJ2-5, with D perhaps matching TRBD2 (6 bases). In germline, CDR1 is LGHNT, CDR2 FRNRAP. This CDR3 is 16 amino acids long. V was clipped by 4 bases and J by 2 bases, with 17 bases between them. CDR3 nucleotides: TGTGCTAGTGGTTCGTCTACACCTGGACTACAAGAGACCCAGTACTTC. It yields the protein CASGSSTPGLQETQYF. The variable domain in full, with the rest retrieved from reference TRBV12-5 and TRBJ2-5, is DARVTQTPRHKVTEMGQEVTMRCQPILGHNTVFWYRQTMMQGLELLAYFRNRAPLDDSGMPKDRFSAEMPDATLATLKIQPSEPRDSAVYFCASGSSTPGLQETQYFGPGTRLLVL.

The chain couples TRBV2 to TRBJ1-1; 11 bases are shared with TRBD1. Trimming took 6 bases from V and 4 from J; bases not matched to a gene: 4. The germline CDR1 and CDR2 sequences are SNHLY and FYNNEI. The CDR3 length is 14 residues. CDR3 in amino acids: CASRTGTGGTEAFF. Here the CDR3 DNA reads TGTGCCAGCAGAACCGGGACAGGGGGCACTGAAGCTTTCTTT.

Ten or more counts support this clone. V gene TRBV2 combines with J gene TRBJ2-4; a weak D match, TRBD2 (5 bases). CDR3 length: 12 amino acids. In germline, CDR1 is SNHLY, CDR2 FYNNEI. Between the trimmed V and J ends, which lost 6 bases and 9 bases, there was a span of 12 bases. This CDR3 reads CASREEGGIQYF. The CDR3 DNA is TGTGCCAGCAGGGAGGAAGGCGGCATTCAGTACTTC.

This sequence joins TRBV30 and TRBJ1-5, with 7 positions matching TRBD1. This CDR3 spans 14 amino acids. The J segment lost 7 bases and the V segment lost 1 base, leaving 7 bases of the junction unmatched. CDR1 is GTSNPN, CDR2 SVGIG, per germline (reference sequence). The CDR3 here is CAWSETGRRQPQHF. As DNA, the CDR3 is TGTGCCTGGAGTGAGACAGGGAGAAGACAGCCCCAGCATTTT.

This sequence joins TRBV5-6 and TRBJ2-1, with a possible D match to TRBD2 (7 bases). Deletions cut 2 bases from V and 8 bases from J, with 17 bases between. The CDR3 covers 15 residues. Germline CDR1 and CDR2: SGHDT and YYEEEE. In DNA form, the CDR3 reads TGTGCCAGCAGCTTCACTGGGGGGGCCTGGTATGAGCAGTTCTTC. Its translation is CASSFTGGAWYEQFF.

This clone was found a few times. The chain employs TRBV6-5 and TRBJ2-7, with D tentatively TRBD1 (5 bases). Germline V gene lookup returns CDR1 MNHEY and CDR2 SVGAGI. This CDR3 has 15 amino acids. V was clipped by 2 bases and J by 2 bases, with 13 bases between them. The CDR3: CASSYGAVRTYEQYF. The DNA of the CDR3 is TGTGCCAGCAGTTACGGGGCGGTAAGAACCTACGAGCAGTACTTC.

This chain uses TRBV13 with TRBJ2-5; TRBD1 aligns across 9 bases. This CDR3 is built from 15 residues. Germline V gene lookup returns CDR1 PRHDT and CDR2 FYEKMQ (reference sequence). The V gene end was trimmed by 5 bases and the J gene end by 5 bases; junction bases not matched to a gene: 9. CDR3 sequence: CASSLQGAPGETQYF. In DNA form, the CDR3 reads TGTGCCAGCAGCCTACAGGGGGCCCCGGGGGAGACCCAGTACTTC.

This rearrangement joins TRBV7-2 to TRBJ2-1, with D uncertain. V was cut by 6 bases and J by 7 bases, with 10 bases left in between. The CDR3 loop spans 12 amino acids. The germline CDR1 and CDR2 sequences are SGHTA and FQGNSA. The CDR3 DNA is TGTGCCAGCAGAAGAGGAGCTAATGAGCAGTTCTTC. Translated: CASRRGANEQFF.